This is a list of T cell receptor beta chains from one sample in a study of blood T cell repertoires in COVID-19. The assay was immunoSEQ multiplex PCR, and TCRdb's table has in-frame clones only and misses some. The table records approximately 180,000 clones, about 90% of them present only once. Sequenced sample: peripheral blood. These receptors were obtained from a man between 60 and 75 years old with active or convalescent COVID-19. The CDR3 runs from the conserved cysteine through the conserved F or W. A D gene is named only where the DNA matches it firmly. Clone sizes are given selectively: once, few, many, or a class where the clone is expanded.

clone_size: .; d_call: .; j_call: TRBJ2-7; v_call: TRBV15; cdr3_aa: CATRNFREGEQYF; cdr3_nt: TGTGCCACCAGAAATTTCAGGGAAGGAGAGCAGTACTTC
clone_size: few; d_call: TRBD2; j_call: TRBJ2-7; v_call: TRBV30; cdr3_aa: CAWSIIAGGSF; cdr3_nt: TGTGCCTGGAGTATCATAGCGGGGGGAAGTTTC
clone_size: .; d_call: .; j_call: TRBJ2-1; v_call: TRBV14; cdr3_aa: CASSRDTYNEQFF; cdr3_nt: TGTGCCAGCAGTCGGGACACCTACAATGAGCAGTTCTTC
clone_size: .; d_call: .; j_call: TRBJ1-1; v_call: TRBV12-3/TRBV12-4; cdr3_aa: CASSLAGRSEAFF; cdr3_nt: TGTGCCAGCAGTTTGGCAGGGCGGTCTGAAGCTTTCTTT
clone_size: .; d_call: .; j_call: TRBJ2-1; v_call: TRBV12-3/TRBV12-4; cdr3_aa: CASSLPGRGQFF; cdr3_nt: TGTGCCAGCAGTTTACCAGGACGGGGGCAGTTCTTC
clone_size: .; d_call: TRBD2; j_call: TRBJ2-3; v_call: TRBV3-1/TRBV3-2; cdr3_aa: CASSQYLAVETDTQYF; cdr3_nt: TGTGCCAGCAGCCAGTATCTAGCGGTGGAGACAGATACGCAGTATTTT
clone_size: .; d_call: .; j_call: TRBJ1-1; v_call: TRBV29-1; cdr3_aa: CSVGESEAFF; cdr3_nt: TGCAGCGTTGGTGAGTCTGAAGCTTTCTTT
clone_size: once; d_call: .; j_call: TRBJ2-6; v_call: TRBV3-1/TRBV3-2; cdr3_aa: CASSQVQGRSGANVLTF; cdr3_nt: TGTGCCAGCAGCCAAGTACAGGGTCGCTCTGGGGCCAACGTCCTGACTTTC
clone_size: .; d_call: .; j_call: TRBJ1-4; v_call: TRBV5-6; cdr3_aa: CASSYGHRGTNEKLFF; cdr3_nt: TGTGCCAGCAGCTATGGACACCGTGGGACTAATGAAAAACTGTTTTTT
clone_size: .; d_call: TRBD1; j_call: TRBJ1-1; v_call: TRBV2; cdr3_aa: CASSPDRETEAFF; cdr3_nt: TGTGCCAGCAGTCCTGACAGGGAAACTGAAGCTTTCTTT
clone_size: .; d_call: .; j_call: TRBJ1-1; v_call: TRBV9; cdr3_aa: CASSVDRVNTEAFF; cdr3_nt: TGTGCCAGCAGCGTAGACAGGGTGAACACTGAAGCTTTCTTT
clone_size: .; d_call: TRBD1; j_call: TRBJ1-2; v_call: TRBV27; cdr3_aa: CASSPGTGSFGGYTF; cdr3_nt: TGTGCCAGCAGTCCCGGGACAGGGAGTTTTGGGGGCTACACCTTC
clone_size: .; d_call: TRBD1; j_call: TRBJ1-2; v_call: TRBV6-5; cdr3_aa: CASTGGQAPSGYTF; cdr3_nt: TGTGCCAGCACCGGAGGACAGGCCCCAAGTGGCTACACCTTC
clone_size: .; d_call: TRBD1; j_call: TRBJ1-2; v_call: TRBV30; cdr3_aa: CAWSPTRTGRSPHGYTF; cdr3_nt: TGTGCCTGGAGTCCTACTCGGACAGGCAGGTCCCCCCATGGCTACACCTTC
clone_size: .; d_call: TRBD1; j_call: TRBJ2-7; v_call: TRBV7-9; cdr3_aa: CASSFAGTGGLGYEQYF; cdr3_nt: TGTGCCAGCAGCTTCGCCGGGACAGGGGGCTTGGGGTACGAGCAGTACTTC
clone_size: .; d_call: .; j_call: TRBJ1-1; v_call: TRBV18; cdr3_aa: CASSPPGGPEAFF; cdr3_nt: TGTGCCAGCTCACCACCGGGGGGTCCTGAAGCTTTCTTT
clone_size: .; d_call: .; j_call: TRBJ1-1; v_call: TRBV10-2; cdr3_aa: CASSSDSFREAFF; cdr3_nt: TGCGCCAGCAGCTCCGACAGTTTTAGGGAAGCTTTCTTT
clone_size: .; d_call: TRBD1; j_call: TRBJ2-3; v_call: TRBV11-3; cdr3_aa: CASSSTGTGRTDTQYF; cdr3_nt: TGTGCCAGCAGCTCTACCGGGACAGGGAGGACAGATACGCAGTATTTT
clone_size: .; d_call: TRBD1; j_call: TRBJ2-6; v_call: TRBV7-2; cdr3_aa: CASSRGAGGASGANVLTF; cdr3_nt: TGTGCCAGCAGCCGCGGAGCAGGGGGTGCCTCTGGGGCCAACGTCCTGACTTTC
clone_size: .; d_call: TRBD1; j_call: TRBJ1-2; v_call: TRBV19; cdr3_aa: CASSDRGLSDGYTF; cdr3_nt: TGTGCCAGTAGTGACAGGGGGCTGAGTGATGGCTACACCTTC
clone_size: .; d_call: .; j_call: TRBJ1-2; v_call: TRBV15; cdr3_aa: CATSRQASSGYTF; cdr3_nt: TGTGCCACCAGCAGACAGGCCAGCTCCGGCTACACCTTC
clone_size: .; d_call: TRBD1; j_call: TRBJ1-3; v_call: TRBV6-5; cdr3_aa: CASSLTGTGNTIYF; cdr3_nt: TGTGCCAGCAGTCTGACAGGGACGGGAAACACCATATATTTT
clone_size: .; d_call: TRBD1; j_call: TRBJ1-5; v_call: TRBV19; cdr3_aa: CASSIWTGQGANQPQHF; cdr3_nt: TGTGCCAGTAGTATATGGACGGGACAGGGGGCAAATCAGCCCCAGCATTTT
clone_size: few; d_call: TRBD2; j_call: TRBJ2-3; v_call: TRBV29-1; cdr3_aa: CSVVSGGGRGDTQYF; cdr3_nt: TGCAGCGTTGTGAGCGGGGGCGGCCGAGGAGATACGCAGTATTTT
clone_size: .; d_call: .; j_call: TRBJ1-1; v_call: TRBV19; cdr3_aa: CASSPRGGRNEAFF; cdr3_nt: TGTGCCAGTAGTCCTCGGGGGGGGCGGAATGAAGCTTTCTTT
clone_size: .; d_call: TRBD2; j_call: TRBJ2-3; v_call: TRBV14; cdr3_aa: CASSQDISGGSSTDTQYF; cdr3_nt: TGTGCCAGCAGCCAAGATATTAGCGGGGGGTCGAGCACAGATACGCAGTATTTT
clone_size: .; d_call: .; j_call: TRBJ2-2; v_call: TRBV9; cdr3_aa: CASSLAPTNTGELFF; cdr3_nt: TGTGCCAGCAGCCTCGCGCCTACGAACACCGGGGAGCTGTTTTTT
clone_size: .; d_call: .; j_call: TRBJ2-6; v_call: TRBV6-5; cdr3_aa: CATRRLGDGANVLTF; cdr3_nt: TGTGCCACCCGCCGTCTCGGGGATGGGGCCAACGTCCTGACTTTC
clone_size: .; d_call: .; j_call: TRBJ2-7; v_call: TRBV6-6; cdr3_aa: CASNTGGRIEQYF; cdr3_nt: TGTGCCAGCAACACCGGGGGGCGAATCGAGCAGTACTTC
clone_size: .; d_call: .; j_call: TRBJ1-2; v_call: TRBV5-1; cdr3_aa: CASSLGGRGVYGYTF; cdr3_nt: TGCGCCAGCAGCTTGGGAGGACGGGGGGTCTATGGCTACACCTTC
clone_size: once; d_call: .; j_call: TRBJ1-5; v_call: TRBV5-1; cdr3_aa: CASSLEGRATQPQHF; cdr3_nt: TGCGCCAGCAGCTTGGAGGGCAGGGCAACTCAGCCCCAGCATTTT
clone_size: .; d_call: TRBD1; j_call: TRBJ2-1; v_call: TRBV5-5; cdr3_aa: CASSLGVRQGNEQFF; cdr3_nt: TGTGCCAGCAGCTTGGGCGTGAGACAGGGTAATGAGCAGTTCTTC
clone_size: .; d_call: TRBD1; j_call: TRBJ1-2; v_call: TRBV4-2; cdr3_aa: CASSHDGQGAYGYTF; cdr3_nt: TGTGCCAGCAGCCACGACGGACAGGGGGCCTATGGCTACACCTTC
clone_size: .; d_call: TRBD2; j_call: TRBJ2-1; v_call: TRBV7-2; cdr3_aa: CASSLAPGTTYNEQFF; cdr3_nt: TGTGCCAGCAGCTTAGCGCCTGGGACTACCTACAATGAGCAGTTCTTC
clone_size: .; d_call: .; j_call: TRBJ1-3; v_call: TRBV29-1; cdr3_aa: CSVEGQGGNTIYF; cdr3_nt: TGCAGCGTTGAGGGCCAGGGTGGAAACACCATATATTTT
clone_size: .; d_call: .; j_call: TRBJ2-2; v_call: TRBV21-1; cdr3_aa: CASRTEVPRGELFF; cdr3_nt: TGTGCCAGCAGGACCGAGGTACCGCGCGGGGAGCTGTTTTTT
clone_size: once; d_call: TRBD1; j_call: TRBJ1-1; v_call: TRBV5-1; cdr3_aa: CASSLTPPGQGEAFF; cdr3_nt: TGCGCCAGCAGCTTAACACCACCGGGACAGGGGGAAGCTTTCTTT
clone_size: once; d_call: .; j_call: TRBJ1-1; v_call: TRBV10-3; cdr3_aa: CAISVGTSNTEAFF; cdr3_nt: TGTGCCATCAGTGTCGGGACTTCAAACACTGAAGCTTTCTTT
clone_size: few; d_call: .; j_call: TRBJ2-1; v_call: TRBV7-2; cdr3_aa: CASSLVEYNEQFF; cdr3_nt: TGTGCCAGCAGCTTAGTTGAGTACAATGAGCAGTTCTTC
clone_size: .; d_call: TRBD1; j_call: TRBJ2-2; v_call: TRBV27; cdr3_aa: CASSPTGAGGELFF; cdr3_nt: TGTGCCAGCAGCCCCACAGGGGCTGGCGGGGAGCTGTTTTTT